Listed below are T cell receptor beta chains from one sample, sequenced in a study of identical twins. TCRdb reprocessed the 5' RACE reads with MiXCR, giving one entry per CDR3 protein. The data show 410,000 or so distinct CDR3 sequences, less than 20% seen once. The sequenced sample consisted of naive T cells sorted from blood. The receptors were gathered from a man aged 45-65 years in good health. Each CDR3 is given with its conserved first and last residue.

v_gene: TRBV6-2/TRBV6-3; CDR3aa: CASSWAGGEQYF
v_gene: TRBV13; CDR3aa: CASSSGLLSTDTQYF
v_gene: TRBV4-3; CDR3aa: CASSQARSSTDTQYF
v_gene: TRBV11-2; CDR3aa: CASSLAGGVGNEQFF
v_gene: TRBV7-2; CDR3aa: CASSSGSGGDYNEQFF
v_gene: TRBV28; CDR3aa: CASSAWGIPTGANVLTF
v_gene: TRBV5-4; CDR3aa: CASSPRSNEQFF
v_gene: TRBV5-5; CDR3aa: CASSLEAGGFSYNEQFF
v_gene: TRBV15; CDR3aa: CATSSGSIPETQYF
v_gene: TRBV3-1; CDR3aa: CASSQSGSVVNEQFF